The source of this T cell receptor (beta chain) is a study of OX40 agonist ivuxolimab in advanced cancers. As for the study in general: The dose of intravenous ivuxolimab that patients received every 2 weeks ranged from 0.01 to 10 mg/kg.

The ends lost 4 bases at V and 0 bases at J; junction bases unmatched: 2. This CDR3 region has 15 residues. The germline CDR1 and CDR2 sequences are SGHTA and FQGNSA. Sequenced by immunoSEQ multiplex PCR; TCRdb stores in-frame clones only, minus some. The table has tens of thousands of clones, roughly nine tenths seen once. Concerning this clone: The antigen is unknown.

Enrollment shut out patients with autoimmune disease history or systemic immunosuppression. Study-wide findings and caveats: CD4+ and CD8+ T cells in blood underwent clonal expansion by week 6 at 0.1 to 3.0 mg/kg. Average numbers of expanded clones were greater in CD8+ T cells than in CD4+.

The sequence was obtained from an adult with an advanced solid tumor such as melanoma, head and neck, liver or kidney cancer. This specimen consisted of CD4+ or CD8+ T cells sorted from blood, obtained in a trial of the OX40 agonist ivuxolimab. The rearrangement uses TRBV7-2 and TRBJ2-3, with 9 bases aligning to TRBD2. The CDR3 sequence is CASSYGLASTDTQYF. The CDR3 DNA reads as TGTGCCAGCAGCTATGGACTAGCGAGCACAGATACGCAGTATTTT.